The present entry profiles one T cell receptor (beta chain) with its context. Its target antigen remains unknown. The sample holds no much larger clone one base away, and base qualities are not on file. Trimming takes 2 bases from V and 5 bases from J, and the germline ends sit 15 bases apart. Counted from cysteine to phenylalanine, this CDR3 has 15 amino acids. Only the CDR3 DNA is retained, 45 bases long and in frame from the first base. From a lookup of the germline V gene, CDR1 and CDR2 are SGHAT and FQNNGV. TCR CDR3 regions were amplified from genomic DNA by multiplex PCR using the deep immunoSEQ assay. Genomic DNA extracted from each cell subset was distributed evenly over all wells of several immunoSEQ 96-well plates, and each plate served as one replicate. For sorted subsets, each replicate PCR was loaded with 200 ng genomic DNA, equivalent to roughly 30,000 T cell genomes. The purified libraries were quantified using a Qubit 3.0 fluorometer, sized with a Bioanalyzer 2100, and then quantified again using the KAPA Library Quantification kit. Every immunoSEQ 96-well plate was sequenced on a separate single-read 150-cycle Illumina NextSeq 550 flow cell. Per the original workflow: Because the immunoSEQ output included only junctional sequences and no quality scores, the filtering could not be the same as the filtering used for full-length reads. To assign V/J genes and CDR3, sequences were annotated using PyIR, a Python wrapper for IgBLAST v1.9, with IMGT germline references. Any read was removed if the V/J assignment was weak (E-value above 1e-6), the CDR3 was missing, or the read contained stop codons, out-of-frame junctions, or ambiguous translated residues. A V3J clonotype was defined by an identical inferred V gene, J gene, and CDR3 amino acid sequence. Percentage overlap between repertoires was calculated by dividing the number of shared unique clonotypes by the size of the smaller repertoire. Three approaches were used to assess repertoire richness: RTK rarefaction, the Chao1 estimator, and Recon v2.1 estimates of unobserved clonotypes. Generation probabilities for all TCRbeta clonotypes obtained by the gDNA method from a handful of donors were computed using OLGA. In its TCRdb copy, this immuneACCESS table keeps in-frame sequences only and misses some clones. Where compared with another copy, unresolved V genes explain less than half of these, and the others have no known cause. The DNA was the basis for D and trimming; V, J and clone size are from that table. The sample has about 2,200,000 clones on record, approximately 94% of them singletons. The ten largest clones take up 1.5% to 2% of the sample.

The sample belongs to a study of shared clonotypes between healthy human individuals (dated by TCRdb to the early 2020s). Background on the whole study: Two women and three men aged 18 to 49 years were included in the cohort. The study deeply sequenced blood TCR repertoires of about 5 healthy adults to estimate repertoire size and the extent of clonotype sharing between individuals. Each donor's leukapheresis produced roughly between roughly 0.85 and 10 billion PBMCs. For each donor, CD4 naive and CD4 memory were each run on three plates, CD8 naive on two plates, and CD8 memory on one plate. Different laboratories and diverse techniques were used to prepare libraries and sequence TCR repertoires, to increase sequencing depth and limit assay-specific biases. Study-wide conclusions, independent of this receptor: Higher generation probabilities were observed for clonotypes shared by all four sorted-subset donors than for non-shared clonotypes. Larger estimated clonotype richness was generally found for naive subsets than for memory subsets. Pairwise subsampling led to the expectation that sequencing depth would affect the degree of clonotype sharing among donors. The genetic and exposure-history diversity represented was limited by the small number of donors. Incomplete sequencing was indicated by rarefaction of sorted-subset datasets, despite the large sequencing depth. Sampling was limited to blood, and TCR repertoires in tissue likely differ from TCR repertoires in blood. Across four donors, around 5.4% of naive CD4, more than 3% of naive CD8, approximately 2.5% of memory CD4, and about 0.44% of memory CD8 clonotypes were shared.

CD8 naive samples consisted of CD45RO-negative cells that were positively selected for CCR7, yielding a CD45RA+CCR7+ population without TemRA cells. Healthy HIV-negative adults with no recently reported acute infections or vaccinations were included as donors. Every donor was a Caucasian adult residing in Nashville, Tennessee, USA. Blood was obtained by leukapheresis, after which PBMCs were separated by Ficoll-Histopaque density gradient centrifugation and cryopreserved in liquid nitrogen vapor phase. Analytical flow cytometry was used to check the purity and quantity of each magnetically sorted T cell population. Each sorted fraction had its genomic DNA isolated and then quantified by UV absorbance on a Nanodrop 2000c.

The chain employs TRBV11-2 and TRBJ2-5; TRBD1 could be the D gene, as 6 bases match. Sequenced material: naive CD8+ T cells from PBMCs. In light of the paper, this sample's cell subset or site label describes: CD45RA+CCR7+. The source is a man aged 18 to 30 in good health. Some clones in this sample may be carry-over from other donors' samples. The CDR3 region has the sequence CASSLFRRGGETQYF. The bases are TGTGCCAGCAGCTTATTCCGCAGGGGCGGGGAGACCCAGTACTTC.